This T cell receptor beta chain was documented in a study of T cell repertoires in cytomegalovirus infection. TCRdb re-called the reads through MiXCR, storing one row per CDR3 protein. Of 300,000 to 400,000 distinct CDR3 sequences listed, 15% to 20% are singletons. The CDR3 totals 13 residues. J lost 6 bases, V lost 4 bases, and 5 bases had no gene match. Germline CDR1 and CDR2: SNHLY and FYNNEI. The sequenced sample was PBMCs. The chain is built from TRBV2 and TRBJ1-1; TRBD1 matches 7 bases. The TCR comes from a human donor in good health (CMV status not recorded). Some clones in this sample may be carry-over from other donors' samples. The CDR3 loop is CASSGQGEAEAFF. CDR3 sequence (DNA): TGTGCCAGCAGTGGTCAGGGGGAGGCTGAAGCTTTCTTT.